Described below is a single T cell receptor beta chain sequence and its context. What it binds is not known. Between the trimmed V and J ends, which lost 4 bases and 0 bases, there was a span of 14 bases. CDR3 length equals 17 residues. CDR1 is SGDLS, CDR2 YYNGEE, per germline. The PCR ran on 60 Vbeta and 13 Jbeta primers. Only in-frame clones appear in the TCRdb table, and some are missing; sequencing was by immunoSEQ multiplex PCR. Among more than 80,000 clones, 65% to 75% were seen once, and the ten largest hold around 4.3%. The sample originates from a study of cytomegalovirus exposure and HLA in healthy donors. The overall study: Across some 400 genotyped donors, about 86% landed in the Caucasian-associated ancestry cluster.

Study-wide results and limits: Some V segments, including TRBV6-2 and TRBV6-3, were excluded as indistinguishable.

Sequenced material: PBMCs. The chain uses TRBV9 and TRBJ2-6; no clear D. The sequence was collected from a man aged 55 to 70 in good health and CMV-seronegative. CDR3 bases: TGTGCCAGCAGCCCTCGACACGTGAACTCTGGGGCCAACGTCCTGACTTTC. It specifies CASSPRHVNSGANVLTF.